This entry features one T cell receptor (beta chain) sequence. Original data processing: From reference gene primer amplification, estimates of nucleated cell counts were derived. The protocol was immunoSEQ multiplex PCR, while the TCRdb copy is restricted to in-frame clones and leaves out a portion. The V and J calls and clone size come from that table; D and trimming were worked out from the DNA. The sample includes around 95,000 clones, over 75% of them seen just once. The data originate from a study of blood T cell repertoires in COVID-19. On the study more broadly: In each case, the material was cDNA or gDNA derived from T cells, B-cell-depleted T cells, or PBMCs.

V was pared by 0 bases and J by 0 bases, with 4 bases of the junction left unmatched. There are 16 residues in the CDR3. Germline CDR1 and CDR2: SGHDT and YYEEEE. The gene calls are TRBV5-6 and TRBJ2-7; 9 positions agree with TRBD1. This receptor was identified in a man between 50 and 59 years old with acute or convalescent COVID-19. Sequencing was performed on peripheral blood. For the CDR3, the DNA is TGTGCCAGCAGCTTGGGCACGGGACAGGGCTCCTACGAGCAGTACTTC. Translation gives CASSLGTGQGSYEQYF.